The clone carrying this T cell receptor (beta chain) was seen a handful of times. Libraries were prepared by immunoSEQ multiplex PCR; TCRdb keeps only in-frame clonotypes and omits some of them. The data show around 93,000 clones, over 80% seen once. This record comes from a study of blood T cell repertoires in COVID-19. The CDR3 is 13 residues long. With 4 bases removed from V and 3 bases from J, the gap between germline ends came to 6 bases. Germline CDR1 reads MNHEY; CDR2 reads SVGAGI. The sequencing sample was made of peripheral blood. The gene calls are TRBV6-5 and TRBJ2-2; D gene unclear. This TCR came from an older man with acute or convalescent COVID-19. The CDR3 protein is CASSWRYTGELFF. CDR3 in DNA: TGTGCCAGCAGTTGGCGGTACACCGGGGAGCTGTTTTTT.